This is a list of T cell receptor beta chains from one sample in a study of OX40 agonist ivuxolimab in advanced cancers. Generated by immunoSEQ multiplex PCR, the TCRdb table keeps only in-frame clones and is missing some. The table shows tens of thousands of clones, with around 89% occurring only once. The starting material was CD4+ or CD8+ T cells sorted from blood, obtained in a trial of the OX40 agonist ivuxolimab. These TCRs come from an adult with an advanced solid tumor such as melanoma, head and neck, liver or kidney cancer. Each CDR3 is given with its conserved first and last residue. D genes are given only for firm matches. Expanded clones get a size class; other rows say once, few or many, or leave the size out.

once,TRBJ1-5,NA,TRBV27,CASSAIQGGNQPQHF,TGTGCCAGCAGTGCGATCCAGGGAGGCAATCAGCCCCAGCATTTT
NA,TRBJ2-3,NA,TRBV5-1,CASSLGGPADTQYF,TGCGCCAGCAGCTTGGGCGGGCCCGCAGATACGCAGTATTTT
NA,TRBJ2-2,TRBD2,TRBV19,CASSAREGPTGELFF,TGTGCCAGTAGTGCGCGGGAGGGCCCCACCGGGGAGCTGTTTTTT
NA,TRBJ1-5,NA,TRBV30,CAWRQGYQPQHF,TGTGCCTGGAGACAGGGTTACCAGCCCCAGCATTTT
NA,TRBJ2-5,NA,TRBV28,CASSLKGGETQYF,TGTGCCAGCAGTTTAAAGGGAGGCGAGACCCAGTACTTC
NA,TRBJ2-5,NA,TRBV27,CASSPEGVVRRQETQYF,TGTGCCAGCAGCCCGGAAGGGGTAGTTCGGAGGCAAGAGACCCAGTACTTC
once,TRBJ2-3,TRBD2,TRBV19,CASSMRGLAGARSTDTQYF,TGTGCCAGTAGTATGAGGGGACTAGCGGGAGCCCGGAGTACAGATACGCAGTATTTT
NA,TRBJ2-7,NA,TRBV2,CASSEVAAGDYEQYF,TGTGCCAGCAGTGAGGTAGCGGCAGGGGACTACGAGCAGTACTTC
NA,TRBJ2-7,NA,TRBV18,CASSLTGSSYEQYF,TGTGCCAGCTCACTAACCGGGTCCTCCTACGAGCAGTACTTC
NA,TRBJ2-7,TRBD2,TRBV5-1,CASSLSSAGVAYEQYF,TGCGCCAGCAGCTTGAGCTCGGCGGGAGTTGCCTACGAGCAGTACTTC
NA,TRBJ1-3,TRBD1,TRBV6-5,CASRSTGAGNTIYF,TGTGCCAGCAGATCTACAGGGGCAGGAAACACCATATATTTT
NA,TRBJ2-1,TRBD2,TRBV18,CASSPFGSRAGERNEQFF,TGTGCCAGCTCACCGTTTGGATCAAGGGCGGGAGAAAGGAATGAGCAGTTCTTC
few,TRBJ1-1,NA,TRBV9,CASSVDRVGTEAFF,TGTGCCAGCAGCGTAGACAGGGTGGGCACTGAAGCTTTCTTT
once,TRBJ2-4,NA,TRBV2,CASRVLGERGNIQYF,TGTGCCAGCAGGGTCTTGGGGGAGAGGGGAAACATTCAGTACTTC
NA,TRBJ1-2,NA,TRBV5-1,CASSLVAGQDYGYTF,TGCGCCAGCAGCTTGGTGGCAGGGCAAGACTATGGCTACACCTTC
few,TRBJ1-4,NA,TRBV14,CASSQDVGTPREKLFF,TGTGCCAGCAGCCAAGATGTAGGGACACCTCGTGAAAAACTGTTTTTT
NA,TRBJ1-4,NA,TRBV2,CASGSSGAGEKLFF,TGTGCCAGCGGAAGCTCAGGGGCGGGAGAAAAACTGTTTTTT
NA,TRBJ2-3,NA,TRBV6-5,CASSYDSGTDTQYF,TGTGCCAGCAGTTATGACAGCGGCACAGATACGCAGTATTTT
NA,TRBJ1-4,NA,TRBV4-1,CASSQDSRTFTNEKLFF,TGCGCCAGCAGCCAAGATTCCCGGACTTTCACTAATGAAAAACTGTTTTTT
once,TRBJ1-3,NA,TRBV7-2,CASTLAGGNTIYF,TGTGCCAGCACCTTAGCAGGCGGAAACACCATATATTTT
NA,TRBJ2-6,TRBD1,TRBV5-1,CASDRGTSGANVLTF,TGCGCCAGCGACAGGGGAACCTCTGGGGCCAACGTCCTGACTTTC
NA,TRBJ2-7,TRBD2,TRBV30,CAWENKGLAGGEQYF,TGTGCCTGGGAAAACAAGGGACTAGCGGGAGGCGAGCAGTACTTC
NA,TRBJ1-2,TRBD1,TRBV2,CASSEARVQGGGYTF,TGTGCCAGCAGTGAAGCGCGTGTACAGGGGGGTGGCTACACCTTC